This is a list of T cell receptor beta chains from one sample in a study of blood T cell repertoires in COVID-19. Assay used: immunoSEQ multiplex PCR; TCRdb lists only in-frame clones, some missing. The table lists around 180,000 clones, roughly 88% of them singletons. The sample consisted of peripheral blood. Receptor source: a woman aged 80 or over with acute or convalescent COVID-19. Each CDR3 is given with its conserved first and last residue. The D gene is left open where the match is weak. Size tells how often a clone was seen (once, few, many) or the class of an expanded clone, and some rows leave it out.

abundance,v_gene,d_gene,j_gene,CDR3nt,CDR3aa
few,TRBV7-2,NA,TRBJ1-5,TGTGCCAGCAGCTTACACAGGGAGTATGGTCAGCCCCAGCATTTT,CASSLHREYGQPQHF
NA,TRBV3-1/TRBV3-2,TRBD1,TRBJ1-1,TGTGCCAGCAGCCAGGCCGGGACAGGGGGCGTCTTGAACACTGAAGCTTTCTTT,CASSQAGTGGVLNTEAFF
NA,TRBV10-3,TRBD1,TRBJ2-7,TGTGCCATCAGTGGGATTACAGGGGGATCCTACGAGCAGTACTTC,CAISGITGGSYEQYF
NA,TRBV4-2,NA,TRBJ1-5,TGTGCCAGCAGCCAAGAGTACAGGGCCTGGGGTCAGCCCCAGCATTTT,CASSQEYRAWGQPQHF
NA,TRBV5-4,TRBD1,TRBJ2-7,TGTGCCAGCAGCTTGGCCCCGACAGGGACCACTTCCTACGAGCAGTACTTC,CASSLAPTGTTSYEQYF
NA,TRBV19,NA,TRBJ1-1,TGTGCCAGTAGTATAACGCAGGGGTGGAAAACTGAAGCTTTCTTT,CASSITQGWKTEAFF
NA,TRBV11-3,TRBD1,TRBJ1-6,TGTGCCAGCAGCCGGGACAGCAATTCACCCCTCCACTTT,CASSRDSNSPLHF
NA,TRBV5-5,TRBD1,TRBJ1-2,TGTGCCAGCAGCCCTCGTTCGGGACAGACCTATGGCTACACCTTC,CASSPRSGQTYGYTF
NA,TRBV5-1,NA,TRBJ1-6,TGCGCCAGCAGCTTAACCGGGACAAGCAATAATTCACCCCTCCACTTT,CASSLTGTSNNSPLHF
NA,TRBV5-4,NA,TRBJ2-1,TGTGCCAGCAGGCCCGACCCCCAAGCGAATGAGCAGTTCTTC,CASRPDPQANEQFF
NA,TRBV2,NA,TRBJ1-3,TGTGCCAGCAGTGAAAGGGGCGGAAACACCATATATTTT,CASSERGGNTIYF
NA,TRBV19,NA,TRBJ2-1,TGTGCCAGTAGTATTTCACGGGAGAATGAGCAGTTCTTC,CASSISRENEQFF
NA,TRBV14,NA,TRBJ2-7,TGTGCCAGCAGCCAAGACCCGGCAGGGAACCGCACCTACGAGCAGTACTTC,CASSQDPAGNRTYEQYF
NA,TRBV7-2,NA,TRBJ2-7,TGTGCCAGCAGCTTAGCACGCGGCGGGGTCTACGAGCAGTACTTC,CASSLARGGVYEQYF
NA,TRBV7-8,NA,TRBJ1-1,TGTGCCAGCAGCCTTGGGAGGGGGAACACTGAAGCTTTCTTT,CASSLGRGNTEAFF
NA,TRBV11-3,NA,TRBJ1-1,TGTGCCAGCAGCTTAGAAAGCTACACTGAAGCTTTCTTT,CASSLESYTEAFF
few,TRBV12-3/TRBV12-4,NA,TRBJ2-2,TGTGCCAGCAGTTTCTACGGGGAGCTGTTTTTT,CASSFYGELFF
NA,TRBV20-1,TRBD2,TRBJ2-7,TGCAGTGCTAGTCGAGCTAGCGGGAGGGCCAGCGAGCAGTACTTC,CSASRASGRASEQYF
NA,TRBV7-2,TRBD2,TRBJ2-5,TGTGCCAGCAGCCCCCCCGGGACTAGCTGGGAGACCCAGTACTTC,CASSPPGTSWETQYF
NA,TRBV27,NA,TRBJ2-2,TGTGCCAGCAGTAGAGAGTGGGGCGAGAACACCGGGGAGCTGTTTTTT,CASSREWGENTGELFF
NA,TRBV30,TRBD1,TRBJ1-3,TGTGCCCTTCGACAGGGATCTGGAAACACCATATATTTT,CALRQGSGNTIYF
NA,TRBV24-1,NA,TRBJ2-3,TGTGCCACCAGTGACCCCGCCTCTAGAGGGATGCGCACAGATACGCAGTATTTT,CATSDPASRGMRTDTQYF
NA,TRBV11-2,NA,TRBJ1-6,TGTGCCAGCAGCCCGCCGGGGTTGAATTCACCCCTCCACTTT,CASSPPGLNSPLHF
NA,TRBV6-5,TRBD1,TRBJ1-5,TGTGCCAGCAGCCATGACAGGGAGCAGCCCCAGCATTTT,CASSHDREQPQHF
NA,TRBV7-9,TRBD1,TRBJ1-2,TGTGCCAGCAGCCCGCCGCTGGACAGGCTGGGAGGTGGCTACACCTTC,CASSPPLDRLGGGYTF
NA,TRBV2,TRBD1,TRBJ2-7,TGTGCCAGCAGTGAGGGACAGGGTTCCCACGAGCAGTACTTC,CASSEGQGSHEQYF
NA,TRBV10-3,NA,TRBJ1-1,TGTGCCATCAGCTCGGGACAAACCTTAGGAGCTTTCTTT,CAISSGQTLGAFF
NA,TRBV4-1,NA,TRBJ1-1,TGCGCCAGCAGCCTGGTCGGAGGGCGGAACACTGAAGCTTTCTTT,CASSLVGGRNTEAFF
NA,TRBV5-4,NA,TRBJ1-3,TGTGCCAGCAGCCCCGCGGGGGGCTCTGGAAACACCATATATTTT,CASSPAGGSGNTIYF
NA,TRBV7-2,TRBD2,TRBJ2-3,TGTGCCAGCAGACCCCAAATCTCTCTCCGGGGGGGCAGGGATACGCAGTATTTT,CASRPQISLRGGRDTQYF
NA,TRBV2,TRBD2,TRBJ2-1,TGTGCCAGCAGCTTGAAGGCGGGAGGTTCCAATGAGCAGTTCTTC,CASSLKAGGSNEQFF
NA,TRBV11-2,NA,TRBJ2-7,TGTGCCAGCAGCTTAGTGCGGGATCCCTACGAGCAGTACTTC,CASSLVRDPYEQYF